This record covers a single T cell receptor beta chain. The antigen is not known. Primers included in the PCR were 60 Vbeta and 13 Jbeta primers. This table comes from immunoSEQ multiplex PCR, and its TCRdb copy is limited to in-frame clones, with some not included. The sample lists 120,000 or so clones, under 80% occurring once. This sample was taken from a study of cytomegalovirus exposure and HLA in healthy donors. Study information: For the approximately 390 genotyped donors, over 80% fell within the Caucasian-associated ancestry cluster. Study observations and caveats: Investigators reported more than 150 TCR beta chains as tied to cytomegalovirus. According to reports, the classifier identified cytomegalovirus status with high specificity and sensitivity.

The specimen was PBMCs. The source is a man aged 40-50 years in good health and CMV-seropositive.

CDR3 in amino acids: CASSDHEAGANNEQFF. The DNA for the CDR3 is TGTGCCAGCAGTGACCACGAAGCGGGGGCCAACAATGAGCAGTTCTTC. The rearrangement links TRBV2 to TRBJ2-1, with TRBD2 matching over 8 bases. Trimming removed 3 bases from V and 5 bases from J; junction bases left unmatched: 9. The germline V gene has CDR1 SNHLY and CDR2 FYNNEI. This CDR3 has 16 residues.